This T cell receptor beta chain came from a study of human T cells and chemical hapten exposure. Study summary: Patients were given diphenylcyclopropenone on the scalp weekly across the roughly 24-week study. Reading of the patch tests, which applied 0.01% DPC to the upper back, occurred at 6 days.

Germline values: CDR1 MDHEN, CDR2 SYDVKM. This CDR3 has 16 amino acids. Trimming removed 6 bases from V and 2 bases from J; junction bases left unmatched: 11. Unique molecular identifiers were attached to individual cDNA molecules during library preparation. TCRdb independently ran MiXCR on the RACE reads; one entry per CDR3 protein. The data show about 120,000 distinct CDR3 sequences, about 13% seen once. Ten or more counts support this clonotype. Time point defined: patch test 1, 2 weeks after DPC sensitization. Documented treatment: therapeutic diphenylcyclopropenone sensitization with weekly scalp DPC.

Here the sequenced sample was whole blood, taken in connection with sensitization to the hapten diphenylcyclopropenone (DPC). This TCR was recovered from a man aged 18 to 35 with alopecia areata. Some clones in this sample may be carry-over from other donors' samples. The chain recombines TRBV28 with TRBJ2-7; the match to TRBD2 covers 9 bases. CDR3 bases: TGTGCCAGCAGCTATCATAGCGGGGGACGTACCTACGAGCAGTACTTC. It yields the protein CASSYHSGGRTYEQYF.